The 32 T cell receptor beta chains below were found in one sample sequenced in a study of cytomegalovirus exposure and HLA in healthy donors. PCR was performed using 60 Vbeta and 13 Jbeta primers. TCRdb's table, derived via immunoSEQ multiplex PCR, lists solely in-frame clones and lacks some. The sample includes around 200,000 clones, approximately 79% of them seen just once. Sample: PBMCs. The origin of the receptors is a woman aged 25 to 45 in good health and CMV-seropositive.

Here the CDR3 reads CASSPEAGNQPQHF. The CDR3, as DNA: TGTGCCAGCTCACCTGAGGCGGGCAATCAGCCCCAGCATTTT. The V and J genes are TRBV18 and TRBJ1-5; D is ambiguous. The length of the CDR3 is 14 residues. Germline V gives CDR1 KGHSH, CDR2 LQKENI. With 3 bases removed from V and 2 bases from J, the gap between germline ends came to 8 bases. Looking up the rest from reference TRBV18 and TRBJ1-5 gives the full variable domain: NAGVMQNPRHLVRRRGQEARLRCSPMKGHSHVYWYRQLPEEGLKFMVYLQKENIIDESGMPKERFSAEFPKEGPSILRIQQVVRGDSAAYFCASSPEAGNQPQHFGDGTRLSIL.

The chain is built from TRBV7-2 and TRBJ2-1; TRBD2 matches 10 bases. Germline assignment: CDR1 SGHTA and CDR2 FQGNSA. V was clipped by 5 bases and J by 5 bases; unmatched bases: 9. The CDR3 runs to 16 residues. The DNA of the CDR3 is TGTGCCAGCAGCCCGTTTAGCGGGAGGAACCACAATGAGCAGTTCTTC. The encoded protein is CASSPFSGRNHNEQFF.

CDR3 residues: CASSLRGLAGGVGEQFF. The CDR3 bases are TGCGCCAGCAGCCTCAGGGGGCTAGCGGGAGGGGTTGGTGAGCAGTTCTTC. V and J are TRBV5-1 and TRBJ2-1, with 12 bases matching TRBD2. This CDR3 contains 17 residues. Germline-derived CDR1 and CDR2 are SGHRS and YFSETQ. Losses at the gene ends were 4 bases for V and 9 bases for J; bases not matched to a gene: 14.

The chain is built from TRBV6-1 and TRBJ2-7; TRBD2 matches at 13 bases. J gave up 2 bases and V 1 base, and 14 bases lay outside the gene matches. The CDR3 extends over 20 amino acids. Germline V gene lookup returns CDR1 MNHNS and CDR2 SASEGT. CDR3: CASSEVAPGLAGAGAYEQYF. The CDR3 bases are TGTGCCAGCAGTGAAGTTGCTCCAGGACTAGCGGGAGCAGGGGCCTACGAGCAGTACTTC.

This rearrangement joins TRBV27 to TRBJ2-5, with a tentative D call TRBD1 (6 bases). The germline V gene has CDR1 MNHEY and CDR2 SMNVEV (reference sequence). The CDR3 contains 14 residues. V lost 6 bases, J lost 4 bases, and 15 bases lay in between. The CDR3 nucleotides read TGTGCCAGCAGCATACAGGGTTTACTAGAGACCCAGTACTTC. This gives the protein CASSIQGLLETQYF.

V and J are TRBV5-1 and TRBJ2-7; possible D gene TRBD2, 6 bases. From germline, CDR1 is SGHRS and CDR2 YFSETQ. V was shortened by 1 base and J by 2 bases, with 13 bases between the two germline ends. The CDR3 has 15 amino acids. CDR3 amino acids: CASSLYPGRTYEQYF. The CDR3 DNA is TGCGCCAGCAGCTTGTACCCGGGGAGGACCTACGAGCAGTACTTC. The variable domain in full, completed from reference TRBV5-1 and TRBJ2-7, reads KAGVTQTPRYLIKTRGQQVTLSCSPISGHRSVSWYQQTPGQGLQFLFEYFSETQRNKGNFPGRFSGRQFSNSRSEMNVSTLELGDSALYLCASSLYPGRTYEQYFGPGTRLTVT.

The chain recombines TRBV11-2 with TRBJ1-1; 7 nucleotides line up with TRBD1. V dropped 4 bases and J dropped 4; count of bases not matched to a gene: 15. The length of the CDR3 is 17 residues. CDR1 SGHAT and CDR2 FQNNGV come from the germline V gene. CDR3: CASSSRDSPGWGTEAFF. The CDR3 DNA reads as TGTGCCAGCAGCTCCCGGGACAGCCCGGGTTGGGGCACTGAAGCTTTCTTT. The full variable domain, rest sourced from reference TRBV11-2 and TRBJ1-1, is EAGVAQSPRYKIIEKRQSVAFWCNPISGHATLYWYQQILGQGPKLLIQFQNNGVVDDSQLPKDRFSAERLKGVDSTLKIQPAKLEDSAVYLCASSSRDSPGWGTEAFFGQGTRLTVV.

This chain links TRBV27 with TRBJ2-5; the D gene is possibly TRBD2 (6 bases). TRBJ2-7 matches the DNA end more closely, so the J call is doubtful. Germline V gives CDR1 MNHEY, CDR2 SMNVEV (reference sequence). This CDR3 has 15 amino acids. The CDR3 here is CASSYNRDSAYEQYF. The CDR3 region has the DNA TGTGCCAGCAGTTATAACCGGGACTCAGCCTACGAGCAGTACTTC.

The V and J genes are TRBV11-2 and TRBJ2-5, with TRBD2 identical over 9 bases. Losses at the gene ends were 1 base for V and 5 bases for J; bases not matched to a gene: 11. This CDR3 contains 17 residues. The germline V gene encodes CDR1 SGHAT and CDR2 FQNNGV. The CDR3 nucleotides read TGTGCCAGCAGCTTAGTGGGGCCTAGCGGGATTCGGGAGACCCAGTACTTC. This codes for CASSLVGPSGIRETQYF.

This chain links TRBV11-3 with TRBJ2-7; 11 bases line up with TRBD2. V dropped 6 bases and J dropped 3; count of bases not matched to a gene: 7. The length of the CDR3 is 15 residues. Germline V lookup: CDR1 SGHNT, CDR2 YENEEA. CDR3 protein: CASRPGLAGYYEQYF. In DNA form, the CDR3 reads TGTGCCAGCAGACCCGGACTAGCGGGTTACTACGAGCAGTACTTC.

The CDR3 bases are TGTGCCAGTAGGGACAGGGGCGGAGGGGACTATGGCTACACCTTC. It translates to CASRDRGGGDYGYTF. The chain is built from TRBV9 and TRBJ1-2, with 10 bases identical to TRBD1. V was clipped by 8 bases and J by 3 bases; unmatched bases: 10. Germline CDR1 is SGDLS and CDR2 is YYNGEE. CDR3 length: 15 residues.

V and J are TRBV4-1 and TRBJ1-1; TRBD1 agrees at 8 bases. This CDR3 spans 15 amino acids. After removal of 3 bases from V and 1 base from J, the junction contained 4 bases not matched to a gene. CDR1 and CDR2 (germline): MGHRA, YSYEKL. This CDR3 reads CASSHRGRKNTEAFF. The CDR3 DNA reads TGCGCCAGCAGCCACAGGGGGCGAAAGAACACTGAAGCTTTCTTT.

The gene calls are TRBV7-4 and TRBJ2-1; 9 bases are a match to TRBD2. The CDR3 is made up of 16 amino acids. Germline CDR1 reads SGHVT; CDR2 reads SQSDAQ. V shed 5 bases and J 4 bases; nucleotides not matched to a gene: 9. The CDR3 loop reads CASSPPRLAGYNEQFF. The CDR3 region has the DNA TGTGCCAGCAGCCCCCCTCGGCTAGCGGGATACAATGAGCAGTTCTTC.

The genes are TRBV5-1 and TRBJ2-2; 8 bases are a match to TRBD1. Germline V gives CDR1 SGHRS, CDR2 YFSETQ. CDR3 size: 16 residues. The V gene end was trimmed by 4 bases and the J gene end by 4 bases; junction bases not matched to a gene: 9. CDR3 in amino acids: CASSPGQGLGTGELFF. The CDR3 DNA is TGCGCCAGCAGCCCCGGACAGGGTTTGGGCACCGGGGAGCTGTTTTTT.

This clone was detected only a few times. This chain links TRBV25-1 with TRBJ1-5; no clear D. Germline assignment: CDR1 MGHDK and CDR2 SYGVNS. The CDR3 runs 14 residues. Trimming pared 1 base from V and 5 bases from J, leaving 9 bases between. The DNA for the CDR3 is TGTGCCAGCAGTGAATTTGGCAGTTATCAGCCCCAGCATTTT. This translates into CASSEFGSYQPQHF.

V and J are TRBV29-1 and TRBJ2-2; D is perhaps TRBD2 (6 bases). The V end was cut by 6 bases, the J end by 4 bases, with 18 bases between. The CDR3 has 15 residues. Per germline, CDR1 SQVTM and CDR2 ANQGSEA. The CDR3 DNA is TGCAGCGTGGAACGACTGGAGGGTTTCACCGGGGAGCTGTTTTTT. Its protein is CSVERLEGFTGELFF.

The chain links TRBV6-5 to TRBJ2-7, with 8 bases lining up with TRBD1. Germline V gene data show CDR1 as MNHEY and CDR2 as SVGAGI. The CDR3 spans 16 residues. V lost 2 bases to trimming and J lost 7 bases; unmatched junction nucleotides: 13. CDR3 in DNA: TGTGCCAGCAGTTACCTAACGGGACAGGAGATTGGGGAGCAGTACTTC. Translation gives CASSYLTGQEIGEQYF.

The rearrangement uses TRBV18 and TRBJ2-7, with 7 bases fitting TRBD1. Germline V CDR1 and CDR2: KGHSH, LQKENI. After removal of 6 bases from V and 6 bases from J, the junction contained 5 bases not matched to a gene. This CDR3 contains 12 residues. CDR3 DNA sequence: TGTGCCAGCTCCCGTGACAGGGCCGAGCAGTACTTC. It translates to CASSRDRAEQYF.

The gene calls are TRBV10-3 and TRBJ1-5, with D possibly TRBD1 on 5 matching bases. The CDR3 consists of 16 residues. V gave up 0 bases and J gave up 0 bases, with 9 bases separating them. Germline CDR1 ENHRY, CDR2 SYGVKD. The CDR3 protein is CAISESRGNSNQPQHF. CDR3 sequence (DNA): TGTGCCATCAGTGAGTCAAGGGGAAATAGCAATCAGCCCCAGCATTTT.

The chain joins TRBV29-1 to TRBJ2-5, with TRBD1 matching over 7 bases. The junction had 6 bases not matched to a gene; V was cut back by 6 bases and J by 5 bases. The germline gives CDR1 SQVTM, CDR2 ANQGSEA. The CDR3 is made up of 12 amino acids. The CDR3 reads CSVGDRGETQYF. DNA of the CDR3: TGCAGCGTAGGGGACAGAGGGGAGACCCAGTACTTC.

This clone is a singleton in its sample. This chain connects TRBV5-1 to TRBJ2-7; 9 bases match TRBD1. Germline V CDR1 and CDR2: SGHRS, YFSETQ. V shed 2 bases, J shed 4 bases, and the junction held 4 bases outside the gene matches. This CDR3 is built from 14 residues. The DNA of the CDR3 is TGCGCCAGCAGCTTAAGGGACAGGGCTTACGAGCAGTACTTC. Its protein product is CASSLRDRAYEQYF.

CDR3 sequence (DNA): TGTGCCTGGCAGGGGACAGGGTACACAGATACGCAGTATTTT. It codes for CAWQGTGYTDTQYF. The chain has TRBV30 and TRBJ2-3, with 9 bases lining up with TRBD1. Losses at the gene ends were 5 bases for V and 2 bases for J; bases not matched to a gene: 5. The germline CDR1 and CDR2 sequences are GTSNPN and SVGIG (reference sequence). The CDR3 totals 14 residues.

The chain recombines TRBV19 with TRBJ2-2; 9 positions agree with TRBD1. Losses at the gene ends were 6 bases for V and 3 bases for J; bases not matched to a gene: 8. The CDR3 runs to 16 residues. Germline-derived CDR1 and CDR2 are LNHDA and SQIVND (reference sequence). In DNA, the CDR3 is TGTGCCAGTAGAAACAGGGGGCGCGGGGACACCGGGGAGCTGTTTTTT. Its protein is CASRNRGRGDTGELFF.

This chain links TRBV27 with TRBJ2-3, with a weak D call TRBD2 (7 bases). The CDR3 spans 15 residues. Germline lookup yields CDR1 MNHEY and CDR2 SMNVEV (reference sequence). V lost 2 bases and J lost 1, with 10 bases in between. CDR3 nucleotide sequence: TGTGCCAGCAGTTTAGGGGGGGGCCGCACAGATACGCAGTATTTT. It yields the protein CASSLGGGRTDTQYF.

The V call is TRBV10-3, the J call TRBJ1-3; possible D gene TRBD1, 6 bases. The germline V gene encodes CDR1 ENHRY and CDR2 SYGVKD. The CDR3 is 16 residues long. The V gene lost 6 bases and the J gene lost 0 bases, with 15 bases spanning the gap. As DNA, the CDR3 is TGTGCCATCAGCCCCGGGGCAGGGGACTCTGGAAACACCATATATTTT. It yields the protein CAISPGAGDSGNTIYF.

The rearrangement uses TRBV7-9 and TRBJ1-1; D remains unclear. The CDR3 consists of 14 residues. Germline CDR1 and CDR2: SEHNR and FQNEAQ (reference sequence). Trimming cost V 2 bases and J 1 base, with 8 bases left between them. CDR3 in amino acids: CASSLPQKNTEAFF. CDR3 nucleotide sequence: TGTGCCAGCAGCTTACCGCAGAAGAACACTGAAGCTTTCTTT.

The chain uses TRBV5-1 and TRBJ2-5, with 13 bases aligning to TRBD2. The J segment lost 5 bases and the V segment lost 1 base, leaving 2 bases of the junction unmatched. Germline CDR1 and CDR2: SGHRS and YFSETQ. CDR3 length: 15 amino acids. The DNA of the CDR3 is TGCGCCAGCAGCTTGACTAGCGGGGGGGCGGAGACCCAGTACTTC. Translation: CASSLTSGGAETQYF.

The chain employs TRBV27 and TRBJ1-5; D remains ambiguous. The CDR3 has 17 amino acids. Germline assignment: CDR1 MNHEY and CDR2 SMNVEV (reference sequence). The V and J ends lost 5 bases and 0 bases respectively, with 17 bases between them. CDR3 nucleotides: TGTGCCAGCAGTCCTTCCCATGATACAGCTAGCAATCAGCCCCAGCATTTT. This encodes CASSPSHDTASNQPQHF.

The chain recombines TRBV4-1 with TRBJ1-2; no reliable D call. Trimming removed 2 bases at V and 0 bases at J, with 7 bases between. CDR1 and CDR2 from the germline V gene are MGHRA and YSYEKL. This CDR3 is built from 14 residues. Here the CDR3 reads CASSQLSANYGYTF. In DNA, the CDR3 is TGCGCCAGCAGCCAACTTTCAGCTAACTATGGCTACACCTTC.

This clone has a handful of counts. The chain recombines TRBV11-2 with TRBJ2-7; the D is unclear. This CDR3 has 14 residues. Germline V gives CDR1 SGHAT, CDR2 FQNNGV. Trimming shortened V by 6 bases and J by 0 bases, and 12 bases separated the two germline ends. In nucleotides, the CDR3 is TGTGCCAGCAGGAGTCTGACGGGCTCCTACGAGCAGTACTTC. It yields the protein CASRSLTGSYEQYF. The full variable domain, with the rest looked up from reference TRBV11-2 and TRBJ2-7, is EAGVAQSPRYKIIEKRQSVAFWCNPISGHATLYWYQQILGQGPKLLIQFQNNGVVDDSQLPKDRFSAERLKGVDSTLKIQPAKLEDSAVYLCASRSLTGSYEQYFGPGTRLTVT.

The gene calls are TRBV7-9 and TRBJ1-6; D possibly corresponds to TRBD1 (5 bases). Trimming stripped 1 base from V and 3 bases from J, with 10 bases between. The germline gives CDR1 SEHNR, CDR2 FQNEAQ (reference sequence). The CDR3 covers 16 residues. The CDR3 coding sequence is TGTGCCAGCAGCTTAGTGGCAGGGCGCTATAATTCACCCCTCCACTTT. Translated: CASSLVAGRYNSPLHF.

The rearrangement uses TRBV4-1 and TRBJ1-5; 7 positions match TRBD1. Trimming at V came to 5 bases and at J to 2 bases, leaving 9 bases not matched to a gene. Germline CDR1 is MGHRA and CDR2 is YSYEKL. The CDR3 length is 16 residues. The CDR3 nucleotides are TGCGCCAGCAGCTGGGACAGAGGATTGGGCAATCAGCCCCAGCATTTT. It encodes CASSWDRGLGNQPQHF.